The clone carrying this T cell receptor beta chain was detected a few times. These data are taken from a study of blood T cell repertoires in COVID-19. Germline V gene data show CDR1 as SGHRS and CDR2 as YFSETQ. Trimming took 1 base from V and 3 from J; bases not matched to a gene: 1. CDR3 length equals 13 residues. The assay was immunoSEQ multiplex PCR, and TCRdb's table has in-frame clones only and misses some. The data contain about 160,000 clones, around 77% of them singletons. This chain links TRBV5-1 with TRBJ2-7; TRBD2 matches at 7 bases. The sample consisted of peripheral blood. The TCR sequence derives from a man between 65 and 85 years old with acute or convalescent COVID-19. CDR3 loop: CASSLRGVYEQYF. The CDR3 DNA is TGCGCCAGCAGCTTGCGGGGGGTCTACGAGCAGTACTTC.